Below, 20 T cell receptor beta chains from the same sample are listed, as sequenced in a study of blood T cell repertoires in COVID-19. The method was immunoSEQ multiplex PCR; TCRdb's version includes in-frame clones alone and lacks a portion of them. The sample holds about 330,000 clones, about 90% seen once. The sample comprised peripheral blood. The source is a man aged 18 to 29 who had recovered from COVID-19.

The CDR3 loop is CASSPSGSGRKEQYF. In DNA form, the CDR3 reads TGTGCCAGCAGTCCCTCGGGTAGCGGGAGAAAGGAGCAGTACTTC. The chain couples TRBV28 to TRBJ2-7, with 9 bases matching TRBD2. From germline, CDR1 is MDHEN and CDR2 SYDVKM. With 5 bases clipped from V and 7 bases from J, the junction kept 12 bases outside the gene matches. The CDR3 is made up of 15 amino acids. The variable domain in full, completed from reference TRBV28 and TRBJ2-7, reads DVKVTQSSRYLVKRTGEKVFLECVQDMDHENMFWYRQDPGLGLRLIYFSYDVKMKEKGDIPEGYSVSREKKERFSLILESASTNQTSMYLCASSPSGSGRKEQYFGPGTRLTVT.

The gene calls are TRBV4-1 and TRBJ2-2; 7 bases fit TRBD1. Germline V gene data show CDR1 as MGHRA and CDR2 as YSYEKL. Trimming at V came to 4 bases and at J to 1 base, leaving 9 bases not matched to a gene. This CDR3 has 17 amino acids. The CDR3 DNA follows: TGCGCCAGCAGCCCGACAGGGCCGGGTGTGAACACCGGGGAGCTGTTTTTT. Its translation is CASSPTGPGVNTGELFF.

This clone was counted between two and nine times. The chain links TRBV29-1 to TRBJ1-2, with 9 positions matching TRBD1. The CDR3 is made up of 13 amino acids. Looked up from germline, CDR1 is SQVTM and CDR2 is ANQGSEA. V lost 5 bases, J lost 6 bases, and 7 bases stayed unmatched. CDR3: CSVSNRGPNGYTF. CDR3 DNA sequence: TGCAGCGTTTCCAACAGGGGGCCCAATGGCTACACCTTC.

V gene TRBV6-2 or TRBV6-3 combines with J gene TRBJ2-7; TRBD2 might be the D (6 bases). V lost 2 bases and J 2 bases, leaving 19 bases between the germline ends. The CDR3 runs 17 residues. The V gene's germline CDR1 is MNHEY and CDR2 SVGEGT. The CDR3 nucleotides read TGTGCCAGCAGTTACCCCACCGACGCGGGACGGGCCTACGAGCAGTACTTC. Its translation: CASSYPTDAGRAYEQYF.

The chain is built from TRBV11-2 and TRBJ1-2; D might be TRBD1 (6 bases). The CDR3 covers 15 residues. Per germline, CDR1 SGHAT and CDR2 FQNNGV. The ends were cut back, 0 bases at V and 3 bases at J, with 11 bases in the middle. The CDR3 coding sequence is TGTGCCAGCAGCTTAGATCGAGGGGGTTACTATGGCTACACCTTC. As protein: CASSLDRGGYYGYTF.

The rearrangement joins TRBV19 to TRBJ1-4, with 11 positions matching TRBD1. V gave up 6 bases and J gave up 6 bases; unmatched junction bases: 12. CDR1 is LNHDA and CDR2 is SQIVND in the germline V gene (reference sequence). The CDR3 sequence is 17 residues long. This CDR3 is CASRPGQGVNSHEKLFF. The CDR3 region has the DNA TGTGCCAGTAGACCGGGACAGGGGGTTAACTCTCATGAAAAACTGTTTTTT.

The rearrangement links TRBV6-6 to TRBJ2-7; TRBD2 agrees at 7 bases. Germline V CDR1 and CDR2: MNHNY, SVGAGI (reference sequence). J gave up 6 bases and V 2 bases, and 1 base lay outside the gene matches. There are 12 residues in the CDR3. The chain's CDR3 is CASSYGRAEQYF. CDR3 nucleotide sequence: TGTGCCAGCAGTTACGGGAGGGCCGAGCAGTACTTC.

This rearrangement joins TRBV5-4 to TRBJ1-1; the match to TRBD1 covers 8 bases. This CDR3 is built from 14 residues. Germline V gives CDR1 SGHNT, CDR2 YYREEE (reference sequence). V dropped 3 bases and J dropped 4; count of bases not matched to a gene: 5. The CDR3, as DNA: TGTGCCAGCAGCTCCCGACAGGGGTCCACTGAAGCTTTCTTT. It encodes CASSSRQGSTEAFF.

The chain couples TRBV7-2 to TRBJ1-2, with unresolved D. This CDR3 contains 16 residues. From germline, CDR1 is SGHTA and CDR2 FQGNSA. Trimming removed 2 bases at V and 1 base at J, with 14 bases between. The CDR3 DNA reads TGTGCCAGCAGCTTAACAGTCCAGAGCAATAACTATGGCTACACCTTC. Amino acid sequence: CASSLTVQSNNYGYTF.

A single count supports this clone. The chain has TRBV6-1 and TRBJ1-2, with 8 bases that match TRBD1. Trimming took 6 bases from V and 4 from J; bases not matched to a gene: 7. Germline V gene lookup returns CDR1 MNHNS and CDR2 SASEGT. The CDR3 spans 14 residues. Here the CDR3 reads CASSPLQGVYGYTF. CDR3 sequence (DNA): TGTGCCAGCAGCCCCCTACAGGGGGTCTATGGCTACACCTTC.

The chain links TRBV5-1 to TRBJ2-7, with a tentative D call TRBD1 (5 bases). Trimming cost V 1 base and J 5 bases, with 13 bases left between them. The CDR3 has 14 residues. The germline CDR1 and CDR2 sequences are SGHRS and YFSETQ. CDR3 sequence (DNA): TGCGCCAGCAGCTTGAGTAGAACAGGCGACGAGCAGTACTTC. Its translation: CASSLSRTGDEQYF.

The genes are TRBV25-1 and TRBJ2-2; D is possibly TRBD2 (6 bases). Trimming took 7 bases from V and 7 from J, leaving 16 bases between them. The CDR3 totals 14 residues. The germline V gene has CDR1 MGHDK and CDR2 SYGVNS. DNA of the CDR3: TGTGCCAGCAAGGACGGAGGGGCTAGCGGGGAGCTGTTTTTT. This sequence encodes CASKDGGASGELFF.

V is TRBV20-1 and J is TRBJ1-1, with D tentatively TRBD1 (6 bases). CDR3 length: 14 amino acids. V was clipped by 3 bases and J by 0 bases, with 11 bases between them. The germline V gene has CDR1 DFQATT and CDR2 SNEGSKA (reference sequence). CDR3 bases: TGCAGTGCTAGTCAGGGGCCAATGAACACTGAAGCTTTCTTT. Its translation is CSASQGPMNTEAFF.

The chain combines TRBV11-2 with TRBJ1-1, with D possibly TRBD1 on 5 matching bases. With 5 bases removed from V and 3 bases from J, the gap between germline ends came to 16 bases. Germline lookup yields CDR1 SGHAT and CDR2 FQNNGV. The CDR3 extends over 15 amino acids. The CDR3 sequence: CASSLGDYGYTEAFF. For the CDR3, the DNA is TGTGCCAGCAGCCTCGGGGACTACGGGTACACTGAAGCTTTCTTT.

The chain joins TRBV5-4 to TRBJ1-1, with D tentatively TRBD1 (5 bases). Per germline, CDR1 SGHNT and CDR2 YYREEE (reference sequence). The CDR3 spans 15 residues. Trimming took 0 bases from V and 1 from J, leaving 10 bases between them. This CDR3 reads CASSLGAGKNTEAFF. CDR3 DNA: TGTGCCAGCAGCTTGGGGGCAGGGAAGAACACTGAAGCTTTCTTT.

The rearrangement joins TRBV10-3 to TRBJ1-2; 9 bases are a match to TRBD1. V shed 5 bases and J 5 bases; nucleotides not matched to a gene: 15. Per the germline V gene, CDR1 is ENHRY and CDR2 is SYGVKD. The CDR3 consists of 17 residues. The CDR3 DNA reads TGTGCCATCAGTACCCCTGAAGGGACAGGGCTGATTTATGGCTACACCTTC. It yields the protein CAISTPEGTGLIYGYTF.

V and J are TRBV4-3 and TRBJ2-5; D possibly corresponds to TRBD2 (6 bases). V was clipped by 1 base and J by 0 bases, with 9 bases between them. The CDR3 spans 15 residues. CDR1 is LGHNA, CDR2 YSLEER, per germline. The CDR3 nucleotides read TGCGCCAGCAGCCAAGGACTAGGATACCAAGAGACCCAGTACTTC. Residues: CASSQGLGYQETQYF.

This chain links TRBV5-8 with TRBJ1-1, with unresolved D. V was clipped by 4 bases and J by 6 bases, with 10 bases between them. CDR3 length: 12 amino acids. Germline V lookup: CDR1 SGHTS, CDR2 YDEGEE. The CDR3 coding sequence is TGTGCCAGCAGCCCGACCAGGTCTGAAGCTTTCTTT. Protein: CASSPTRSEAFF.

V gene TRBV19 combines with J gene TRBJ2-3; 11 bases agree with TRBD1. CDR1 is LNHDA and CDR2 is SQIVND in the germline V gene (reference sequence). The trim removed 1 base at V and 6 bases at J, leaving 3 bases unmatched. This CDR3 has 15 residues. In nucleotides, the CDR3 is TGTGCCAGTAGTATAGGTGGGACAGGGGGGGATACGCAGTATTTT. Amino acid sequence: CASSIGGTGGDTQYF.

The CDR3 reads CASSGTGETEAFF. DNA of the CDR3: TGTGCCAGCAGCGGAACAGGGGAAACTGAAGCTTTCTTT. This rearrangement joins TRBV7-9 to TRBJ1-1; 7 bases map to TRBD1. CDR3 length: 13 amino acids. Germline V gene lookup returns CDR1 SEHNR and CDR2 FQNEAQ (reference sequence). J was trimmed by 5 bases and V by 5 bases; bases with no gene match: 5. The variable domain in full, with the rest retrieved from reference TRBV7-9 and TRBJ1-1, is DTGVSQNPRHKITKRGQNVTFRCDPISEHNRLYWYRQTLGQGPEFLTYFQNEAQLEKSRLLSDRFSAERPKGSFSTLEIQRTEQGDSAMYLCASSGTGETEAFFGQGTRLTVV.